This T cell receptor (beta chain) was captured in a study of control samples from healthy donors and cancer patients (dated by TCRdb to 2020 to 2022). As regards this clone: Its antigen specificity is not known. Base qualities are not at hand, and no much larger clone is one base apart.

The CDR3 runs 13 amino acids, cysteine and phenylalanine included. The DNA shown is the 39-base CDR3, in frame from base 1. CDR1 MNHEY and CDR2 SVGAGI were looked up in the germline V gene. The germline ends are 14 bases apart after V is trimmed by 7 bases and J by 5 bases. The library was generated by the immunoSEQ multiplex PCR assay. Drawn from immuneACCESS, this table holds only the in-frame rearrangements with V and J called that TCRdb kept. Clones are partly lost; checked studies trace under half to an unresolved V gene and leave the rest unexplained. Recorded for this sample are under 200,000 clones; about 95% of them occurred a single time. The ten largest clones capture about 14% of the sample.

The rearranged chain carries TRBV6-5 and TRBJ1-1; too little of a D gene remains to name it. Source material: PBMCs. The receptor comes from a man in his fifties or sixties with colorectal cancer. The DNA sequence is given as TGTGCCAGCACGGCGAGGGTGGGTACTGAAGCTTTCTTT. Translation gives CASTARVGTEAFF.